This TCR beta chain is drawn from a study of cytomegalovirus exposure and HLA in healthy donors. Study-level points and caveats: Reports state that TCR beta sequences accurately predicted most subjects' HLA-A and HLA-B alleles. Prior analysis indicated that the majority of TCR beta V segments exhibited productivity approximately 90% or approximately 30% of the time. Cytomegalovirus association was listed for approximately 150 TCR beta chains.

The CDR3 contains 13 residues. The germline V gene encodes CDR1 MNHGY and CDR2 SVAAGI. Deletions cut 4 bases from V and 6 bases from J, with 7 bases between. The PCR was carried out with 60 Vbeta primers and 13 Jbeta primers. TCRdb's copy holds only in-frame clones and misses some; the assay was immunoSEQ multiplex PCR. The sample has roughly 110,000 clones; 73% are singletons. Details on this clone: Its cognate antigen is unknown.

The receptor was isolated from a man younger than 45 in good health and CMV-seronegative. The sample taken for sequencing was PBMCs. This chain links TRBV6-9 with TRBJ1-6; no firm D call. The CDR3 loop reads CASSSGLNSPLHF. DNA of the CDR3: TGTGCCAGCAGTTCTGGGCTTAATTCACCCCTCCACTTT.